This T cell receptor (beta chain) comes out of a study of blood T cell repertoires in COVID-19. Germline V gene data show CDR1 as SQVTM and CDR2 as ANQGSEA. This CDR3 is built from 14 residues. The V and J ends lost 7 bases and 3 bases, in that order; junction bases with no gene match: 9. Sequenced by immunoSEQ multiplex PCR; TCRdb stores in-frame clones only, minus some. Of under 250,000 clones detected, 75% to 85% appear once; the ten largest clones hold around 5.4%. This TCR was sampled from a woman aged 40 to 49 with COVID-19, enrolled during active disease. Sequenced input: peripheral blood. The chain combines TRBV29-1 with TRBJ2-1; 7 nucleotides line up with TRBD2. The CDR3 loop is CSGRAGDHYNEQFF. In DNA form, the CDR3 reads TGCAGCGGCCGGGCGGGGGACCACTACAATGAGCAGTTCTTC.